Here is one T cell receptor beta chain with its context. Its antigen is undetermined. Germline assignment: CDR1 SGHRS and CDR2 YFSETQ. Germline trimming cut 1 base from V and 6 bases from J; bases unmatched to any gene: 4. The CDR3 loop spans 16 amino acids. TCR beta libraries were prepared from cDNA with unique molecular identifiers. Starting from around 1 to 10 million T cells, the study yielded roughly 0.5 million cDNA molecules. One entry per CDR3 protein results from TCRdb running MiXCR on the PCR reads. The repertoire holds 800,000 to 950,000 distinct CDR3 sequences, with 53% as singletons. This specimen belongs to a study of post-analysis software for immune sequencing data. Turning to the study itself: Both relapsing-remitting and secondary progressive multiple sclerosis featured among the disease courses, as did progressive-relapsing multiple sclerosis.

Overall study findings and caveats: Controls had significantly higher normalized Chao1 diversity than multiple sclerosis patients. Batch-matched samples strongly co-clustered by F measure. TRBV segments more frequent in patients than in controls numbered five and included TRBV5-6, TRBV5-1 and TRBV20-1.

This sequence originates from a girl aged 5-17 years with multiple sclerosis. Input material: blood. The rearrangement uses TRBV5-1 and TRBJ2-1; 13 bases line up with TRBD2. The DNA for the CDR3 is TGCGCCAGCAGCTTGTCCCGGACTAGCGGGAGCAATGAGCAGTTCTTC. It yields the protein CASSLSRTSGSNEQFF.